This note documents a single TCR beta chain sequence. Its specificity is unknown. The entry originates in a study of identical twins. The study, taken as a whole, reports: Fewer insertions marked abundant cord blood beta clonotypes; young adult naive trended weakly, memory not at all. Diverse VJ usage suggested most zero-insertion clonotypes were not invariant T cells.

The cDNA had a unique molecular identifier and a template-switch universal primer site. TCRdb analysed the 5' RACE reads with MiXCR anew, one entry per CDR3 protein. This table holds about 150,000 distinct CDR3 sequences, around 3.5% found once. All donors comprised healthy Caucasians. CDR3 length: 16 residues. V trimming: 5 bases; J trimming: 5 bases; junction bases outside the gene matches: 9. Germline V CDR1 and CDR2: KGHSH, LQKENI. V is TRBV18 and J is TRBJ2-3, with 11 nucleotides matching TRBD2. This TCR came from a man younger than 35 in good health. The sequencing sample was made of memory T cells sorted from blood. The CDR3 DNA reads as TGTGCCAGCTCAACCGAGTCACTAGCGGGAGTAGATACGCAGTATTTT. This sequence encodes CASSTESLAGVDTQYF.